This T cell receptor beta chain was identified in a study of beta chain features in type 1 diabetes (dated by TCRdb to the late 2010s). With regard to the full study: Mean age, gender distribution, total cell number and subset yield were not different between patients and healthy donors. Regulatory and stem cell-like memory subsets were isolated from only 8 patients and about 8 healthy donors, whereas naive and central memory subsets came from all 28 donors. The study compared the TCRB repertoires of sorted circulating CD4+ T cell subsets in recently diagnosed type 1 diabetes patients with those in matched healthy donors. A total of around 110,000,000 sorted cells were examined across all samples, and RNA yield correlated strongly with the number of cells per subset. The paper as a whole reports these results and caveats: The naive, central memory and regulatory TCRB repertoires appeared to resemble one another more closely among patients than among healthy donors. At VDJ recombination sites, patients with type 1 diabetes made fewer insertions and deleted more nucleotides, a pattern implying thymic rearrangement abnormalities. Shorter templates might have been favored by PCR, but patient and control samples were amplified and corrected together, so both groups would have been affected equally by any skew. Sequencing cDNA rather than genomic DNA could over-represent highly expressing activated cells, although activation and CD3 levels did not differ between groups. In all four CD4+ subsets, TCRB CDR3 length was moderately but significantly shorter in type 1 diabetes patients. Because small numbers of individuals were included in the HLA sub-analyses, any influence of HLA type on TCRB rearrangement was left unresolved.

Each donor gave one peripheral blood draw, approximately 110 mL on average, collected into heparinised tubes. A BD FACSAria II and a panel including CD45RO, CCR7, CD25, CD127, CD95 and CD27 were used to sort naive, central memory, regulatory and stem cell-like memory CD4+ T cells. A purity above 98% was achieved for all sorted populations. PBMCs were isolated immediately by Lymphoprep density gradient centrifugation and stained directly without culture. Samples were stained and sorted in pairs, with one healthy donor and one patient per experiment, so that batch effects were minimized. This clone appeared a few times. This receptor's antigen is unknown. Qualities for individual bases were not recorded, and no much larger clone is one base off. The CDR3 covers 14 residues, taking in both the cysteine and the phenylalanine. Only the CDR3 DNA stays, 42 bases, in frame from base 1. Between the V and J ends, shortened by 6 bases and 8 bases respectively, the junction contains 17 bases. CDR1 is given as MDHEN and CDR2 as SYDVKM, both from the germline V gene.

The High Capacity cDNA Reverse Transcription Kit was used to reverse transcribe all of the isolated RNA, meaning that expressed TCRB transcripts were what got sequenced. Naive, central memory and regulatory T cell samples underwent deep immunoSEQ sequencing, averaging around 3.6 million total reads per sample. Sorted cells were lysed in RLT buffer and RNA was extracted with DNase-treated RNeasy Micro or Mini kits, depending on cell number. Each cell subset was processed on its own to prevent cross-contamination, while patient and healthy donor samples were processed together. Using the immunoSEQ multiplex PCR, TCRB sequences were amplified from cDNA into 87-bp fragments spanning the CDR3 region. Sequencing of the amplicons was performed on the Illumina HiSeq platform. The original methods were these. PCR bias was computationally corrected using synthetic template baselines, reads within Hamming distance 2 were collapsed, and singletons that could not be merged were discarded. Reads were aligned against IMGT to assign V, D and J genes, CDR3 length and insertions or deletions at six rearrangement sites. Within each subset, clonotype counts were normalized to the number of sorted cells before true diversity and Gini coefficients were calculated with the tcR R package. The overlap coefficient, calculated on TCRB nucleotide sequences, was used to quantify repertoire sharing. Out-of-frame TCRB sequences from naive cells were analyzed to stand in for the pre-selection repertoire. What TCRdb holds here is the immuneACCESS table cut down to in-frame rearrangements. Part of the clones is not present; checked against another copy, under half of the missing clones reflect an unresolved V gene, and the others are unexplained. The V and J calls and clone size are taken from that table; D and trimming were inferred from the DNA. The sample has around 430,000 clones on record, around 30% of them singletons. 0.06% to 0.07% of the sample is taken by the ten largest.

Sequencing was carried out using naive CD4+ T cells from blood. The cell subset or site label corresponds to: true naive CD4+ T cells. The chain couples TRBV28 to TRBJ2-1; a tentative D match to TRBD2 spans 6 bases. The TCR was taken from a man aged 18 to 30 in good health. The nucleotide sequence reads as follows: TGTGCCAGCAGCCCCCCAGCGGGTGCGGATGAGCAGTTCTTC. It is translated as CASSPPAGADEQFF. Reference TRBV28 and TRBJ2-1 proteins supply the regions before and after the CDR3; the full variable domain is: DVKVTQSSRYLVKRTGEKVFLECVQDMDHENMFWYRQDPGLGLRLIYFSYDVKMKEKGDIPEGYSVSREKKERFSLILESASTNQTSMYLCASSPPAGADEQFFGPGTRLTVL.